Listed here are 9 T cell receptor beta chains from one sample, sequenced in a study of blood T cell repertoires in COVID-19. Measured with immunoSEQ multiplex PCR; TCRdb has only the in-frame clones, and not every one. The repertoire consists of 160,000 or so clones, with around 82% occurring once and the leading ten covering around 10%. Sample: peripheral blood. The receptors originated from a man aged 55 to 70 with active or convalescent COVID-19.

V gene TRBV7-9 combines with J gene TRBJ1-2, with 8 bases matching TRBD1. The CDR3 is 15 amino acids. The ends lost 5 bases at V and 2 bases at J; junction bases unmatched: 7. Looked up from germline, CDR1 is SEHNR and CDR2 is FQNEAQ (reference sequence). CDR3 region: CASSPTGGINYGYTF. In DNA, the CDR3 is TGTGCCAGCAGCCCTACAGGGGGTATAAACTATGGCTACACCTTC.

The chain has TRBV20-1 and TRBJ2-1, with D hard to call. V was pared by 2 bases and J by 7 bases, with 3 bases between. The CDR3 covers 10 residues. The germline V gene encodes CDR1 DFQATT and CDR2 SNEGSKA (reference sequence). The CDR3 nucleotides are TGCAGTGCTAGACTTAATGAGCAGTTCTTC. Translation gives CSARLNEQFF.

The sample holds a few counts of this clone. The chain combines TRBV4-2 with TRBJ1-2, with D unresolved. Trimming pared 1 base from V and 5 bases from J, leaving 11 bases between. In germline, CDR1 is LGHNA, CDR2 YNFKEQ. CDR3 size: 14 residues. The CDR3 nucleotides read TGTGCCAGCAGCCAAGGGGCCGGGGTGTATGGCTACACCTTC. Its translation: CASSQGAGVYGYTF.

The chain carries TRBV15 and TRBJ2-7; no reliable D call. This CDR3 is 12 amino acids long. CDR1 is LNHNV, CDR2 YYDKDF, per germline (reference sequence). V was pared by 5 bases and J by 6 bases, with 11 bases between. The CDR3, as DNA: TGTGCCACCAGCCAGGATCGTGGCGAGCAGTACTTC. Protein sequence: CATSQDRGEQYF.

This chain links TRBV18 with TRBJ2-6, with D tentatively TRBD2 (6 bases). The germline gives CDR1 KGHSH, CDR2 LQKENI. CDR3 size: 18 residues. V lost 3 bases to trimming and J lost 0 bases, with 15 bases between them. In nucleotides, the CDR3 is TGTGCCAGCTCACCTACTACGGACGGGAGCTCTGGGGCCAACGTCCTGACTTTC. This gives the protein CASSPTTDGSSGANVLTF. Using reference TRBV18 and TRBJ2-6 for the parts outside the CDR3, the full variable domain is NAGVMQNPRHLVRRRGQEARLRCSPMKGHSHVYWYRQLPEEGLKFMVYLQKENIIDESGMPKERFSAEFPKEGPSILRIQQVVRGDSAAYFCASSPTTDGSSGANVLTFGAGSRLTVL.

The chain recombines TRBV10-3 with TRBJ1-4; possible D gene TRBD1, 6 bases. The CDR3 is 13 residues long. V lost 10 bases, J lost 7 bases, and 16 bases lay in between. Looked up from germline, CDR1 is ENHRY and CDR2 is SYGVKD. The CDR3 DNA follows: TGTGCCAGCCGGGGGGGCAGGGGTGAAAAACTGTTTTTT. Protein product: CASRGGRGEKLFF.

This chain's CDR3 is CASSTSGARRETQYF. The DNA for the CDR3 is TGTGCCAGCAGCACTAGCGGGGCCCGTCGGGAGACCCAGTACTTC. The chain combines TRBV7-2 with TRBJ2-5; 10 nucleotides align to TRBD2. V lost 5 bases to trimming and J lost 5 bases; unmatched junction nucleotides: 8. Looked up from germline, CDR1 is SGHTA and CDR2 is FQGNSA. CDR3 size: 15 residues.

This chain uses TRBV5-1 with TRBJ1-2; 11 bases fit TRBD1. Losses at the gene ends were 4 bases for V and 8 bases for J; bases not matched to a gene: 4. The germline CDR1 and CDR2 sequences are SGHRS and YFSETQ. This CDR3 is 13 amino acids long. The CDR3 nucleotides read TGCGCCAGCAGCCCCGGGACAGGGGGAGGCTACACCTTC. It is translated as CASSPGTGGGYTF.

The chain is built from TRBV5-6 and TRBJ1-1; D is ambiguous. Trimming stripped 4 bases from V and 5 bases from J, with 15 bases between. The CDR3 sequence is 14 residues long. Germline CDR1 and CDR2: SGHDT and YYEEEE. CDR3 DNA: TGTGCCAGCAGCCTACTGGGAGTGGGGACTGAAGCTTTCTTT. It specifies CASSLLGVGTEAFF.